This is a list of T cell receptor beta chains from one sample in a study of OX40 agonist ivuxolimab in advanced cancers. TCRdb's table, derived via immunoSEQ multiplex PCR, lists solely in-frame clones and lacks some. The data show roughly 70,000 clones, 70% to 90% seen once. The sample was CD4+ or CD8+ T cells sorted from blood, taken in a trial of the OX40 agonist ivuxolimab. All receptors derive from an adult with an advanced solid tumor such as melanoma, head and neck, liver or kidney cancer. Each CDR3 is given with its conserved first and last residue. The D gene is left open where the match is weak. Clone size is given for some rows only: seen once, a few or many times, or a class if the clone is expanded.

TRBD2 TRBJ2-5 TRBV19 . CASRGGETQYF TGTGCCAGTCGGGGGGGAGAGACCCAGTACTTC
. TRBJ1-2 TRBV5-6 . CASSSDEGAGYTF TGTGCCAGCAGCTCAGACGAGGGCGCTGGCTACACCTTC
. TRBJ2-3 TRBV29-1 . CSVEDHRSKGTDTQYF TGCAGCGTTGAAGATCACCGATCTAAGGGGACAGATACGCAGTATTTT
TRBD2 TRBJ2-7 TRBV6-5 . CASSYRGGEVYEQYF TGTGCCAGCAGCTACCGCGGGGGGGAGGTCTACGAGCAGTACTTC
. TRBJ1-5 TRBV6-1 . CASSYRSSNQPQHF TGTGCCAGCTCTTACAGGTCCAGCAATCAGCCCCAGCATTTT
. TRBJ1-6 TRBV6-5 . CASSYSNPGASPLHF TGTGCCAGCAGTTACTCGAATCCAGGGGCTTCACCCCTCCACTTT
. TRBJ1-1 TRBV18 few CASSPQLMNTEAFF TGTGCCAGCTCCCCACAGTTAATGAACACTGAAGCTTTCTTT
. TRBJ1-6 TRBV27 . CASSPPWSGSPLHF TGTGCCAGCAGCCCACCGTGGTCTGGTTCACCCCTCCACTTT
. TRBJ1-2 TRBV2 few CASRTSPQGWDGYTF TGTGCCAGCAGAACTTCCCCTCAGGGGTGGGATGGCTACACCTTC
TRBD1 TRBJ1-1 TRBV29-1 . CSVESGAGGARQNTEAFF TGCAGCGTTGAAAGCGGGGCAGGGGGCGCGAGGCAGAACACTGAAGCTTTCTTT
. TRBJ2-7 TRBV11-2 . CASSPLGGQSSYEQYF TGTGCCAGCAGCCCATTGGGGGGACAGAGCTCCTACGAGCAGTACTTC
TRBD2 TRBJ2-5 TRBV6-5 . CASSIAGEETQYF TGTGCCAGCAGCATAGCGGGGGAAGAGACCCAGTACTTC
. TRBJ1-3 TRBV19 few CASSLGTVRNTIYF TGTGCCAGTAGCCTCGGGACCGTCCGAAACACCATATATTTT
. TRBJ2-7 TRBV15 few CATRKMLQGPYEQYF TGTGCCACCAGAAAGATGCTACAGGGCCCCTACGAGCAGTACTTC
TRBD1 TRBJ2-1 TRBV29-1 . CSGGQGVGVQFF TGCAGCGGGGGACAGGGCGTTGGGGTGCAGTTCTTC
. TRBJ1-5 TRBV7-6 once CASSLLVGAVQPQHF TGTGCCAGCAGCTTACTCGTGGGGGCTGTTCAGCCCCAGCATTTT
TRBD2 TRBJ2-1 TRBV19 . CASSRGTSVYNEQFF TGTGCCAGTAGTAGGGGGACTAGCGTGTACAATGAGCAGTTCTTC
. TRBJ1-2 TRBV10-3 . CAISRTTGDGYTF TGTGCCATCAGCAGAACCACAGGAGACGGCTACACCTTC
TRBD2 TRBJ2-3 TRBV2 . CASSDSAGGGPDTQYF TGTGCCAGCAGCGACTCGGCGGGGGGCGGCCCAGATACGCAGTATTTT
. TRBJ2-6 TRBV27 . CASSLSLGANVLTF TGTGCCAGCAGTCTCTCTCTGGGGGCCAACGTCCTGACTTTC
TRBD2 TRBJ2-3 TRBV19 . CASSIKAGGADTQYF TGTGCCAGTAGTATAAAAGCGGGGGGCGCAGATACGCAGTATTTT
. TRBJ2-7 TRBV5-1 . CASSLGQMNYEQYF TGCGCCAGCAGCTTAGGACAGATGAACTACGAGCAGTACTTC
TRBD1 TRBJ1-1 TRBV19 . CASSIWDRNTEAFF TGTGCCAGTAGTATTTGGGACAGAAACACTGAAGCTTTCTTT
. TRBJ2-5 TRBV18 . CASSPGYQETQYF TGTGCCAGCTCGCCGGGATACCAAGAGACCCAGTACTTC
TRBD1 TRBJ1-2 TRBV19 . CASSIDRGRHGYTF TGTGCCAGTAGTATCGACAGGGGGCGGCATGGCTACACCTTC
TRBD1 TRBJ2-4 TRBV29-1 . CSVAGQGKNIQYF TGCAGCGTCGCCGGACAGGGAAAAAACATTCAGTACTTC
. TRBJ1-1 TRBV6-5 . CASSSKVNTEAFF TGTGCCAGCAGCTCAAAAGTGAACACTGAAGCTTTCTTT
. TRBJ2-1 TRBV9 . CASSVLGGGAGNEQFF TGTGCCAGCAGCGTATTAGGTGGGGGGGCCGGTAATGAGCAGTTCTTC
. TRBJ2-3 TRBV4-1 . CASSRIWVGPEGQYF TGCGCCAGCAGCCGGATCTGGGTGGGACCAGAGGGGCAGTATTTT
. TRBJ2-1 TRBV30 . CAWAAGNEQFF TGTGCCTGGGCAGCTGGCAATGAGCAGTTCTTC
. TRBJ2-3 TRBV2 . CASSDRGTTQYF TGTGCCAGCAGTGACCGGGGGACTACGCAGTATTTT
TRBD1 TRBJ1-1 TRBV9 . CASSAYRGGNTEAFF TGTGCCAGCAGCGCGTACAGGGGAGGTAACACTGAAGCTTTCTTT
. TRBJ2-1 TRBV19 . CASSIATGSRDEQFF TGTGCCAGTAGTATAGCGACGGGGTCGCGAGATGAGCAGTTCTTC
. TRBJ2-1 TRBV20-1 . CSARGGGEQFF TGCAGTGCTAGAGGTGGGGGTGAGCAGTTCTTC
TRBD1 TRBJ2-5 TRBV5-1 . CASSVQGQQETQYF TGCGCCAGCAGCGTACAGGGACAGCAAGAGACCCAGTACTTC
TRBD1 TRBJ2-1 TRBV7-6 . CASSLGQGAYNEQFF TGTGCCAGCAGCTTAGGACAGGGGGCTTACAATGAGCAGTTCTTC
. TRBJ2-3 TRBV7-2 . CASSLAPGEETQYF TGTGCCAGCAGCTTAGCCCCCGGGGAGGAAACGCAGTATTTT
. TRBJ2-5 TRBV19 . CASTDGETQYF TGTGCCAGTACGGATGGAGAGACCCAGTACTTC
TRBD1 TRBJ1-2 TRBV7-9 few CASSSQGALGYTF TGTGCCAGCAGCTCACAGGGGGCGCTTGGCTACACCTTC
. TRBJ1-5 TRBV29-1 once CSVASDNPNQPQHF TGCAGCGTAGCATCTGACAACCCGAATCAGCCCCAGCATTTT
TRBD1 TRBJ1-4 TRBV6-5 . CASSRRQGLDGKLFF TGTGCCAGCAGTAGAAGACAGGGTTTAGATGGAAAACTGTTTTTT
. TRBJ1-3 TRBV30 once CAWRHGVLAGNTIYF TGTGCCTGGAGGCACGGAGTTTTGGCTGGAAACACCATATATTTT
. TRBJ1-1 TRBV4-2 once CASSQEWNRDTEAFF TGTGCCAGCAGCCAAGAATGGAACAGGGACACTGAAGCTTTCTTT
TRBD1 TRBJ1-2 TRBV5-4 once CASSSTGGFYGYTF TGTGCCAGCAGCTCAACAGGGGGCTTCTATGGCTACACCTTC
. TRBJ2-2 TRBV7-7 once CASSLADTGELFF TGTGCTAGCAGCTTAGCTGACACCGGGGAGCTGTTTTTT
. TRBJ2-7 TRBV5-1 . CASSFQGGVIDEQYF TGCGCCAGCAGCTTCCAGGGGGGTGTGATTGACGAGCAGTACTTC
TRBD1 TRBJ1-2 TRBV5-4 . CASSSWRPGLDRGLNYGYTF TGTGCCAGCAGCTCTTGGCGGCCAGGTCTCGACAGGGGGCTTAACTATGGCTACACCTTC
. TRBJ1-6 TRBV5-1 . CASSLGGDPYNSPLHF TGCGCCAGCAGCTTGGGAGGGGACCCCTATAATTCACCCCTCCACTTT
TRBD2 TRBJ2-1 TRBV27 . CASSLLAGASYNEQFF TGTGCCAGCAGTTTACTAGCGGGGGCCTCCTACAATGAGCAGTTCTTC
. TRBJ2-5 TRBV7-3 . CASSLTVTETQYF TGTGCCAGCAGCTTAACAGTTACAGAGACCCAGTACTTC
. TRBJ1-6 TRBV29-1 . CSVGEFFDSPLHF TGCAGCGTTGGGGAATTCTTCGACTCACCCCTCCACTTT
. TRBJ1-5 TRBV7-8 . CASSSKLGLYSNQPQHF TGTGCCAGCAGCTCCAAACTGGGACTTTATAGCAATCAGCCCCAGCATTTT
TRBD1 TRBJ2-3 TRBV9 . CASSWTGGEVNTQYF TGTGCCAGCAGCTGGACAGGGGGGGAAGTAAATACGCAGTATTTT